These 25 T cell receptor beta chains came from one sample sequenced in a study of CD8 T cells in ankylosing spondylitis. TCRdb passed the 5' RACE reads through MiXCR, listing each CDR3 protein once. Among approximately 180,000 distinct CDR3 sequences listed, 18% were seen once. Sample: blood, either unsorted or a sorted T cell fraction (not recorded which). The receptors were gathered from a male donor aged 5 to 30 with ankylosing spondylitis or in good health (not recorded which).

The chain employs TRBV11-2 and TRBJ2-1; D not resolved. The CDR3 has 13 residues. V dropped 1 base and J dropped 8 bases, with 9 bases sitting between them. Per germline, CDR1 SGHAT and CDR2 FQNNGV. CDR3 region: CASSLVGVHEQFF. In DNA, the CDR3 is TGTGCCAGCAGCTTAGTAGGAGTTCATGAGCAGTTCTTC.

This clonotype appeared many times. J is TRBJ2-5 and V is TRBV20-1, with D uncertain. Between the trimmed V and J ends, which lost 7 bases and 5 bases, there was a span of 20 bases. Per the germline V gene, CDR1 is DFQATT and CDR2 is SNEGSKA (reference sequence). The CDR3 is 14 residues long. CDR3 DNA sequence: TGCAGTGTTACGCCCGGGCGGCCAGAGGAGACCCAGTACTTC. Its protein product is CSVTPGRPEETQYF.

This clonotype came up a few times. The CDR3: CSARDQGGGTGELFF. CDR3 in DNA: TGCAGTGCTAGAGATCAAGGGGGTGGCACCGGGGAGCTGTTTTTT. The chain is built from TRBV20-1 and TRBJ2-2; a weak D match, TRBD1 (6 bases). The germline gives CDR1 DFQATT, CDR2 SNEGSKA (reference sequence). This CDR3 is 15 amino acids long. Deletions cut 0 bases from V and 4 bases from J, with 12 bases between.

Remarks on this clonotype: A read error is possible here, since a much larger clone lies one base away. The rearrangement links TRBV5-1 to TRBJ1-1; 11 nucleotides match TRBD1. Germline lookup yields CDR1 SGHRS and CDR2 YFSETQ. This CDR3 is built from 17 residues. Losses at the gene ends were 1 base for V and 6 bases for J; bases not matched to a gene: 11. CDR3 nucleotides: TGCGCCAGCAGCTTGCGGACAGGGGGCGGATTAAACCCTGAAGCTTTCTTT. It codes for CASSLRTGGGLNPEAFF.

The chain joins TRBV6-5 to TRBJ1-2, with 8 bases matching TRBD1. CDR3 length: 12 amino acids. Germline CDR1 is MNHEY and CDR2 is SVGAGI. V trimming: 7 bases; J trimming: 7 bases; junction bases outside the gene matches: 5. The CDR3 protein is CASNQGAGGYTF. For the CDR3, the DNA is TGTGCCAGCAATCAGGGGGCGGGTGGCTACACCTTC.

The V gene is TRBV13, the J gene TRBJ2-1; D remains unclear. The CDR3 has 17 residues. Germline lookup yields CDR1 PRHDT and CDR2 FYEKMQ (reference sequence). Trimming took 0 bases from V and 0 from J, leaving 12 bases between them. Written as DNA, the CDR3 is TGTGCCAGCAGCTTAGGAGGCGGCTCGAGCTCCTACAATGAGCAGTTCTTC. Translating gives CASSLGGGSSSYNEQFF.

There are many counts of this clonotype. The chain carries TRBV9 and TRBJ2-5; no clear D. CDR1 is SGDLS, CDR2 YYNGEE, per germline. Trimming pared 3 bases from V and 4 bases from J, leaving 10 bases between. CDR3 size: 13 residues. The CDR3 here is CASSATRTETQYF. The CDR3 DNA is TGTGCCAGCAGCGCGACTCGGACAGAGACCCAGTACTTC.

This clonotype was picked up many times. The rearrangement links TRBV5-1 to TRBJ2-5, with 7 bases fitting TRBD2. The J segment lost 4 bases and the V segment lost 7 bases, leaving 7 bases of the junction unmatched. This CDR3 has 13 amino acids. Germline loops: CDR1 SGHRS, CDR2 YFSETQ. The CDR3 DNA reads TGCGCCAGCTCGTGGGAGGGTGGAGAGACCCAGTACTTC. It codes for CASSWEGGETQYF.

This clonotype was counted only a few times. CDR3 amino acids: CASSLREGNSPLHF. The CDR3 DNA sequence: TGTGCCAGCAGTTTAAGGGAAGGCAATTCACCCCTCCACTTT. The chain joins TRBV12-3 or TRBV12-4 to TRBJ1-6; no clear D. V dropped 2 bases and J dropped 7 bases, with 9 bases sitting between them. The length of the CDR3 is 14 residues.

At least ten counts were recorded for this clonotype. The chain couples TRBV4-1 to TRBJ2-3, with D possibly matching TRBD2 (5 bases). In germline, CDR1 is MGHRA, CDR2 YSYEKL. Between the trimmed V and J ends, which lost 0 bases and 9 bases, there was a span of 13 bases. The CDR3 runs to 14 residues. As DNA, the CDR3 is TGCGCCAGCAGCCAAGATCGGGCTAGCAAGACGCAGTATTTT. It yields the protein CASSQDRASKTQYF.

This clonotype was found many times. This chain uses TRBV5-1 with TRBJ2-3; D may be TRBD2 (5 bases). The CDR3 has 17 residues. Germline lookup yields CDR1 SGHRS and CDR2 YFSETQ. Trimming left V 1 base short and J 4 bases short, with 19 bases between. The CDR3 here is CASSLKEVGEAPDTQYF. CDR3 in DNA: TGCGCCAGCAGCTTGAAGGAGGTGGGAGAGGCCCCAGATACGCAGTATTTT.

The rearrangement uses TRBV27 and TRBJ1-6; 8 bases line up with TRBD1. Per germline, CDR1 MNHEY and CDR2 SMNVEV (reference sequence). With V trimmed by 1 base and J by 8 bases, 10 bases remained unmatched. This CDR3 has 17 amino acids. The CDR3 sequence: CASSLWGTGSSHSPLHF. The CDR3, as DNA: TGTGCCAGCAGTTTATGGGGGACAGGATCCTCACATTCACCCCTCCACTTT.

The rearrangement links TRBV12-2 to TRBJ1-3. TRBV12-2 is described as a pseudogene. The CDR3 consists of 13 residues. The CDR3 loop reads CASRLSRICTIYF. In DNA, the CDR3 is TGTGCAAGTCGCTTATCGAGGATTTGCACCATATATTTT.

This sequence joins TRBV20-1 and TRBJ2-1, with 14 bases aligning to TRBD2. The germline V gene encodes CDR1 DFQATT and CDR2 SNEGSKA (reference sequence). CDR3 size: 14 residues. V was clipped by 6 bases and J by 9 bases; unmatched bases: 7. The CDR3 loop is CSAPTSGRVGEQFF. The CDR3 region has the DNA TGCAGTGCCCCGACTAGCGGGAGGGTGGGTGAGCAGTTCTTC.

This clonotype was observed many times. This chain uses TRBV15 with TRBJ2-7; no definite D call. The CDR3 runs to 13 residues. V shed 5 bases and J shed 6 bases, with 14 bases lying between them. CDR1 and CDR2 from the germline V gene are LNHNV and YYDKDF (reference sequence). CDR3 coding DNA: TGTGCCACCAGCCCCTCGCGTAAAGGCGAGCAGTACGTC. Amino acids: CATSPSRKGEQYV.

This clonotype turned up a few times. The gene calls are TRBV7-9 and TRBJ2-1; D unclear. This CDR3 region has 17 residues. CDR1 is SEHNR and CDR2 is FQNEAQ in the germline V gene (reference sequence). V lost 0 bases and J 0 bases, leaving 12 bases between the germline ends. This CDR3 reads CASSLALYSSSYNEQFF. CDR3 in DNA: TGTGCCAGCAGCTTAGCCCTATACAGCAGCTCCTACAATGAGCAGTTCTTC.

This clonotype was recorded at least ten times. The rearrangement links TRBV12-3 or TRBV12-4 to TRBJ2-1, with 7 bases matching TRBD1. The CDR3 spans 16 residues. Losses at the gene ends were 5 bases for V and 6 bases for J; bases not matched to a gene: 13. The CDR3: CASSRITGAPGNEQFF. The CDR3 bases are TGTGCCAGCAGTCGAATCACAGGGGCCCCCGGCAATGAGCAGTTCTTC.

The table lists this clonotype with many counts. V usage is TRBV11-2 and J usage is TRBJ1-4, with D unresolved. Germline CDR1 reads SGHAT; CDR2 reads FQNNGV. This CDR3 contains 13 residues. The V gene lost 4 bases and the J gene lost 5 bases, with 8 bases spanning the gap. DNA of the CDR3: TGTGCCAGCAGCTGGGCGCTAAATGAAAAACTGTTTTTT. Protein product: CASSWALNEKLFF.

Many counts were recorded for this clonotype. The chain recombines TRBV5-1 with TRBJ1-4; no clear D. This CDR3 contains 14 residues. In germline, CDR1 is SGHRS, CDR2 YFSETQ. Trimming took 4 bases from V and 7 from J, leaving 14 bases between them. CDR3 nucleotides: TGCGCCAGCAGCCCGCAGAACAGAGGTGAAAAACTGTTTTTT. Translation gives CASSPQNRGEKLFF.

The chain employs TRBV29-1 and TRBJ2-5; D could derive from TRBD1 or TRBD2 (6 bases each). Germline CDR1 and CDR2: SQVTM and ANQGSEA. This CDR3 has 13 amino acids. V lost 4 bases and J 4 bases, leaving 13 bases between the germline ends. The CDR3 sequence is CSVGAGEVETQYF. The CDR3 nucleotides are TGCAGCGTTGGGGCAGGGGAGGTAGAGACCCAGTACTTC.

This clonotype was seen repeatedly, ten times or more. This sequence joins TRBV3-1 and TRBJ2-3; 7 nucleotides align to TRBD2. Germline V gene lookup returns CDR1 LGHDT and CDR2 YNNKEL (reference sequence). This CDR3 is 14 amino acids long. With V trimmed by 4 bases and J by 5 bases, 6 bases remained unmatched. The CDR3 sequence is CASSRGGRVDTQYF. CDR3 nucleotide sequence: TGTGCCAGCAGCCGAGGCGGGAGAGTAGATACGCAGTATTTT.

This clonotype was counted many times. Here the CDR3 reads CASSQPGTDSGANVLTF. Written as DNA, the CDR3 is TGTGCCAGCAGCCAACCCGGGACAGACTCTGGGGCCAACGTCCTGACTTTC. The J gene is TRBJ2-6, the V gene TRBV4-2; TRBD1 matches 7 bases. CDR1 LGHNA and CDR2 YNFKEQ come from the germline V gene. With V trimmed by 2 bases and J by 0 bases, 4 bases remained unmatched. The CDR3 runs 17 residues.

The rearrangement joins TRBV13 to TRBJ2-1, with 7 bases identical to TRBD2. This CDR3 is built from 15 residues. Germline V CDR1 and CDR2: PRHDT, FYEKMQ (reference sequence). Trimming at V came to 6 bases and at J to 6 bases, leaving 11 bases not matched to a gene. CDR3 region: CASRPTSSLANEQFF. CDR3 DNA sequence: TGTGCCAGCAGACCGACTAGCAGCCTCGCCAATGAGCAGTTCTTC.

This clonotype came up many times. The chain uses TRBV4-3 and TRBJ2-7, with a weak D call TRBD2 (7 bases). Germline CDR1 and CDR2: LGHNA and YSLEER. The ends were cut back, 1 base at V and 4 bases at J, with 14 bases in the middle. This CDR3 is 15 amino acids long. The CDR3: CASSQGGGGSYEQYF. The CDR3 coding sequence is TGCGCCAGCAGCCAAGGAGGGGGGGGTAGTTACGAGCAGTACTTC.

This clonotype occurred many times. The chain uses TRBV20-1 and TRBJ1-1; maybe TRBD1 (5 bases). Germline V gene data show CDR1 as DFQATT and CDR2 as SNEGSKA (reference sequence). This CDR3 is built from 15 residues. V lost 1 base, J lost 1 base, and 13 bases lay in between. This CDR3 is CSARVGTLRNTEAFF. CDR3 sequence (DNA): TGCAGTGCTAGAGTGGGGACTCTTAGGAACACTGAAGCTTTCTTT.